These 5 T cell receptor beta chains were all obtained from the same sample, sequenced in a study of T-cell memory formation after mild COVID-19. In TCRdb, the 5' RACE reads were re-called with MiXCR into one record per CDR3 protein. The repertoire consists of under 650,000 distinct CDR3 sequences, with roughly 18% occurring once and the leading ten covering around 13%. The sample consisted of PBMCs or a T cell subset sorted from them (not recorded which). Receptor source: an adult woman who had mild COVID-19 (a few samples of this study predate the infection). Cell type and time point are not known.

This clonotype was seen only a few times. The genes are TRBV5-1 and TRBJ2-7; 9 nucleotides match TRBD2. Germline V CDR1 and CDR2: SGHRS, YFSETQ. The V gene end was trimmed by 0 bases and the J gene end by 1 base; junction bases not matched to a gene: 5. This CDR3 is 16 amino acids long. CDR3 in amino acids: CASSLARAGGSYEQYF. The CDR3 bases are TGCGCCAGCAGCTTGGCTCGCGCGGGAGGGTCCTACGAGCAGTACTTC. Using reference TRBV5-1 and TRBJ2-7 for the parts outside the CDR3, the full variable domain is KAGVTQTPRYLIKTRGQQVTLSCSPISGHRSVSWYQQTPGQGLQFLFEYFSETQRNKGNFPGRFSGRQFSNSRSEMNVSTLELGDSALYLCASSLARAGGSYEQYFGPGTRLTVT.

A remark on this clonotype: A read error is possible here, since a much larger clone lies one base away. The chain uses TRBV28 and TRBJ2-7; D gene unclear. The V and J ends lost 3 bases and 2 bases respectively, with 8 bases between them. CDR3 length: 13 residues. Germline values: CDR1 MDHEN, CDR2 SYDVKM. The CDR3 sequence is CASSFTQTYEQYF. The CDR3 DNA reads TGTGCCAGCAGTTTTACACAGACCTACGAGCAGTACTTC.

This clonotype turned up a few times. The rearrangement joins TRBV5-1 to TRBJ1-4; D perhaps matches TRBD1 (6 bases). The germline V gene has CDR1 SGHRS and CDR2 YFSETQ. CDR3 size: 14 residues. The V end lost 4 bases, the J end lost 1 base, and 8 bases lay between the germline ends. The CDR3 spells CASSRTVTNEKLFF. The CDR3, as DNA: TGCGCCAGCAGCCGGACAGTAACTAATGAAAAACTGTTTTTT. The whole variable domain, remainder taken from reference TRBV5-1 and TRBJ1-4, is KAGVTQTPRYLIKTRGQQVTLSCSPISGHRSVSWYQQTPGQGLQFLFEYFSETQRNKGNFPGRFSGRQFSNSRSEMNVSTLELGDSALYLCASSRTVTNEKLFFGSGTQLSVL.

This clonotype was seen more than once but under ten times. The chain recombines TRBV12-3 or TRBV12-4 with TRBJ1-4; possible D gene TRBD1, 6 bases. V was cut by 7 bases and J by 2 bases, with 14 bases left in between. The CDR3 has 15 residues. CDR3 region: CASTFRGATNEKLFF. The CDR3 region has the DNA TGTGCCAGCACCTTCAGGGGTGCGACTAATGAAAAACTGTTTTTT.

This chain connects TRBV12-3 or TRBV12-4 to TRBJ2-2, with D unclear. This CDR3 region has 13 residues. V shed 2 bases and J shed 7 bases, with 8 bases lying between them. CDR3 sequence reads: CASSLLGGGELFF. In nucleotides, the CDR3 is TGTGCCAGCAGTTTACTAGGTGGCGGGGAGCTGTTTTTT.